This T cell receptor (beta chain) was observed in a study of cytomegalovirus exposure and HLA in healthy donors. The PCR was carried out with 60 Vbeta primers and 13 Jbeta primers. Data came from immunoSEQ multiplex PCR; TCRdb stores just in-frame clones and leaves some out. This table holds roughly 110,000 clones, more than 60% found once. The receptor was derived from a man aged 60 to 69 in good health and CMV-seronegative. Material: PBMCs.

The CDR3 DNA is TGTGCCAGCAGCCTACACAGGGGAAACACCGGGGAGCTGTTTTTT. Translation gives CASSLHRGNTGELFF. The genes are TRBV7-2 and TRBJ2-2, with 7 bases lining up with TRBD1. Looked up from germline, CDR1 is SGHTA and CDR2 is FQGNSA. The CDR3 loop spans 15 amino acids. Trimming cost V 5 bases and J 2 bases; bases outside gene matches: 5. Full variable domain (missing parts from reference TRBV7-2 and TRBJ2-2): GAGVSQSPSNKVTEKGKDVELRCDPISGHTALYWYRQSLGQGLEFLIYFQGNSAPDKSGLPSDRFSAERTGGSVSTLTIQRTQQEDSAVYLCASSLHRGNTGELFFGEGSRLTVL.